Below, 12 T cell receptor beta chains from the same sample are listed, as sequenced in a study of blood T cell repertoires in COVID-19 (dated by TCRdb to 2020 to 2021). Receptor libraries were prepared by the immunoSEQ multiplex PCR assay. TCRdb re-hosts the immuneACCESS table, in-frame sequences only. Its copies lack some clones; in the studies checked, an unresolved V gene accounts for under half of them, and the cause for the rest is not known. For this sample the table gives 100,000 or so clones, of which roughly 92% were detected only once. 4.5% to 6% of the sample goes to the ten largest clones. The source material was peripheral blood. These receptors were collected from a man aged 65 to 85 with acute or convalescent COVID-19.

This clone was seen once. Other DNA sequences within the sample encode an identical CDR3. V and J are TRBV3-1 (or the pseudogene TRBV3-2) and TRBJ1-5; D ambiguous. V was trimmed by 1 base and J by 7 bases, leaving 8 bases between them. Germline loops: CDR1 LGHDT, CDR2 YNNKEL (reference sequence). The CDR3 extends over 13 amino acids. In nucleotides, the CDR3 is TGTGCCAGCAGCCAAGGCGCCTACCAGCCCCAGCATTTT. Its translation is CASSQGAYQPQHF.

The V gene is TRBV11-3, the J gene TRBJ2-3; 8 bases align to TRBD2. Germline CDR1 SGHNT, CDR2 YENEEA. The length of the CDR3 is 17 residues. The J segment lost 0 bases and the V segment lost 1 base, leaving 6 bases of the junction unmatched. The CDR3 is CASSLAGGPASTDTQYF. Here the CDR3 DNA reads TGTGCCAGCAGCTTAGCGGGAGGGCCAGCTAGCACAGATACGCAGTATTTT.

This clone was detected a few times. The rearrangement joins TRBV28 to TRBJ2-1, with TRBD2 matching 7 bases. The CDR3 spans 16 residues. Germline loops: CDR1 MDHEN, CDR2 SYDVKM. V was pared by 5 bases and J by 1 base, with 8 bases of the junction left unmatched. The CDR3 sequence: CASSPGTGLSYNEQFF. The CDR3 region has the DNA TGTGCCAGCAGTCCAGGTACGGGACTATCCTACAATGAGCAGTTCTTC.

The V call is TRBV7-9, the J call TRBJ1-1, with 8 positions matching TRBD1. The CDR3 spans 15 residues. CDR1 and CDR2 (germline): SEHNR, FQNEAQ (reference sequence). V dropped 5 bases and J dropped 4; count of bases not matched to a gene: 9. In DNA, the CDR3 is TGTGCCAGCAGCCAAGCAGGGGGCAGGCGCACTGAAGCTTTCTTT. It encodes CASSQAGGRRTEAFF. The full variable domain, its missing parts supplied by reference TRBV7-9 and TRBJ1-1, is DTGVSQNPRHKITKRGQNVTFRCDPISEHNRLYWYRQTLGQGPEFLTYFQNEAQLEKSRLLSDRFSAERPKGSFSTLEIQRTEQGDSAMYLCASSQAGGRRTEAFFGQGTRLTVV.

This sequence joins TRBV19 and TRBJ2-6; 8 bases are shared with TRBD1. Germline V gene sequence: CDR1 LNHDA, CDR2 SQIVND (reference sequence). This CDR3 has 20 amino acids. V shed 5 bases, J shed 0 bases, and the junction held 15 bases outside the gene matches. The CDR3 is CASSPGTGWIAFSGANVLTF. DNA for the CDR3: TGTGCCAGTAGTCCGGGGACAGGATGGATCGCTTTCTCTGGGGCCAACGTCCTGACTTTC. Supplemented by reference TRBV19 and TRBJ2-6, the full variable domain reads DGGITQSPKYLFRKEGQNVTLSCEQNLNHDAMYWYRQDPGQGLRLIYYSQIVNDFQKGDIAEGYSVSREKKESFPLTVTSAQKNPTAFYLCASSPGTGWIAFSGANVLTFGAGSRLTVL.

The CDR3 sequence is CASSPSNTEAFF. Written as DNA, the CDR3 is TGTGCCAGCAGCCCTTCGAACACTGAAGCTTTCTTT. The chain employs TRBV7-9 and TRBJ1-1; D is ambiguous. The CDR3 has 12 residues. With 5 bases removed from V and 1 base from J, the gap between germline ends came to 5 bases. Germline assignment: CDR1 SEHNR and CDR2 FQNEAQ (reference sequence).

CDR3 region: CASSSGQVNTEAFF. Written as DNA, the CDR3 is TGCGCCAGCAGCTCAGGACAGGTGAACACTGAAGCTTTCTTT. The chain joins TRBV5-1 to TRBJ1-1, with TRBD1 matching over 7 bases. V was pared by 3 bases and J by 0 bases, with 2 bases of the junction left unmatched. Germline-derived CDR1 and CDR2 are SGHRS and YFSETQ. This CDR3 spans 14 amino acids.

J is TRBJ1-2 and V is TRBV6-5; 12 bases are a match to TRBD1. Germline V lookup: CDR1 MNHEY, CDR2 SVGAGI. The CDR3 spans 14 residues. With V trimmed by 6 bases and J by 4 bases, 3 bases remained unmatched. The CDR3 sequence: CASRGTGGFYGYTF. The DNA of the CDR3 is TGTGCCAGCAGAGGGACAGGGGGCTTCTATGGCTACACCTTC.

V is TRBV11-2 and J is TRBJ2-3; 10 bases line up with TRBD2. The CDR3 runs to 17 residues. V was pared by 5 bases and J by 3 bases, with 11 bases of the junction left unmatched. Germline V gives CDR1 SGHAT, CDR2 FQNNGV. The CDR3 DNA reads as TGTGCCAGCAGCCGATTAGCGGGGGGAGCTAGGACAGATACGCAGTATTTT. The encoded protein is CASSRLAGGARTDTQYF.

The chain joins TRBV2 to TRBJ2-1; 12 bases agree with TRBD2. V lost 4 bases and J lost 15; bases outside the gene matches: 7. CDR1 is SNHLY and CDR2 is FYNNEI in the germline V gene. This CDR3 contains 13 residues. DNA for the CDR3: TGTGCCAGCAGTGGACTAGCGGGGGACCCTCCGTTCTTC. Protein sequence: CASSGLAGDPPFF.

The rearrangement uses TRBV6-4 and TRBJ2-1; TRBD2 is a possible D gene (5 bases). The CDR3 sequence is 14 residues long. The germline V gene encodes CDR1 MRHNA and CDR2 SNTAGT. V dropped 5 bases and J dropped 0 bases, with 8 bases sitting between them. The CDR3 loop is CASSPGSSYNEQFF. DNA for the CDR3: TGTGCCAGCAGTCCGGGGAGCTCCTACAATGAGCAGTTCTTC.

This chain joins TRBV6-6 and TRBJ1-5, with 9 bases that match TRBD1. In germline, CDR1 is MNHNY, CDR2 SVGAGI (reference sequence). CDR3 length: 14 residues. Trimming at V came to 6 bases and at J to 6 bases, leaving 6 bases not matched to a gene. The CDR3 protein is CASRKTGGGQPQHF. Written as DNA, the CDR3 is TGTGCCAGCAGGAAAACAGGGGGCGGTCAGCCCCAGCATTTT.